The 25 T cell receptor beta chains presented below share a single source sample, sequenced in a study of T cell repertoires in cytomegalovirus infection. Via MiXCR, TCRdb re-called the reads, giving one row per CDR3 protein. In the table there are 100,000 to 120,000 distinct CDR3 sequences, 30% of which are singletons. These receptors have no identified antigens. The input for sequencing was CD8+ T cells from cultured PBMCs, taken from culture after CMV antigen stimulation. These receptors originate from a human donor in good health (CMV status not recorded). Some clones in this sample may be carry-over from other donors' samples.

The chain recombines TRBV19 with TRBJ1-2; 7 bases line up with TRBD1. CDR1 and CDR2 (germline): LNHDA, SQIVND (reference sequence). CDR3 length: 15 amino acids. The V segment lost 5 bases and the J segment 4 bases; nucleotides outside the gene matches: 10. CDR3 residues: CASSAGQDLIYGYTF. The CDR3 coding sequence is TGTGCCAGTAGTGCCGGACAGGATCTCATCTATGGCTACACCTTC.

The chain's CDR3 is CSAREPRTSSYEQYF. The CDR3, as DNA: TGCAGTGCCAGGGAGCCCCGAACGAGCTCCTACGAGCAGTACTTC. The chain joins TRBV20-1 to TRBJ2-7; D tentatively fits TRBD1 or TRBD2 (5 bases each). Trimming left V 6 bases short and J 0 bases short, with 18 bases between. The CDR3 runs 15 residues. Germline values: CDR1 DFQATT, CDR2 SNEGSKA (reference sequence).

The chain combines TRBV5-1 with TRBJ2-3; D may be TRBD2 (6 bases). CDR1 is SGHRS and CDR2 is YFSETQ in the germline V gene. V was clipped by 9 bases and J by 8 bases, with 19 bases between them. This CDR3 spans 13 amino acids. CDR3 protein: CATAVAVSGTQYF. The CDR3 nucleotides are TGCGCCACCGCAGTAGCGGTTTCTGGTACGCAGTATTTT.

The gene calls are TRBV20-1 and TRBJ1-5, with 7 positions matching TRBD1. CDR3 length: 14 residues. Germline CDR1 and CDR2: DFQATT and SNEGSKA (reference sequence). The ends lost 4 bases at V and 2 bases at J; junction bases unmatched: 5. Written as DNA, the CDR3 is TGCAGTGCTATACAGGGGTTACGCAATCAGCCCCAGCATTTT. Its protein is CSAIQGLRNQPQHF.

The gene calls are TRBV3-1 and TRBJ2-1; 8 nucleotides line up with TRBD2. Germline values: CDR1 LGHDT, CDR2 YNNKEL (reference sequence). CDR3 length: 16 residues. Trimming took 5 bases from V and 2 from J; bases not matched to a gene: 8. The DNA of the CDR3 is TGTGCCAGCAGCGACAATGGACTAGCAGCCTACAATGAGCAGTTCTTC. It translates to CASSDNGLAAYNEQFF.

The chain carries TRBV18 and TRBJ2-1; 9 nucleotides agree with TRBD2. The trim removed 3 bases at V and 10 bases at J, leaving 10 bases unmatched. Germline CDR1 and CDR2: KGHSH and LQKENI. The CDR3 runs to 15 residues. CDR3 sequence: CASSPYIYLAGEQFF. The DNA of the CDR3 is TGTGCCAGCTCACCCTACATATACCTAGCGGGGGAGCAGTTCTTC.

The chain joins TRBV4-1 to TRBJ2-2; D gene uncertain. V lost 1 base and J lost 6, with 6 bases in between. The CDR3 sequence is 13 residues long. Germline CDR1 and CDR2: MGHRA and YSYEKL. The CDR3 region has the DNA TGCGCCAGCAGCCAAGTGAGCTCCGGGGAGCTGTTTTTT. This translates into CASSQVSSGELFF.

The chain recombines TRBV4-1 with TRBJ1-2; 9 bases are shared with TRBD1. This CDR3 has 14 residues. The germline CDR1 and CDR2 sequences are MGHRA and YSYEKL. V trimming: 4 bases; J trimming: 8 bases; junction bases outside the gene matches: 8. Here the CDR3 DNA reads TGCGCCAGCAGCCCTTCGGGACAGGGTAGGGGCTACACCTTC. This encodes CASSPSGQGRGYTF.

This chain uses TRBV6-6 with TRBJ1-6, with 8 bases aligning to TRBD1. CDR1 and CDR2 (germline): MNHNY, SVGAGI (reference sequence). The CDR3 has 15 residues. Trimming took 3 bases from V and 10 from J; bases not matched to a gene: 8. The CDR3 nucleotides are TGTGCCAGCAGTTATGGACAGGGAAATCGCTCACCCCTCCACTTT. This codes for CASSYGQGNRSPLHF.

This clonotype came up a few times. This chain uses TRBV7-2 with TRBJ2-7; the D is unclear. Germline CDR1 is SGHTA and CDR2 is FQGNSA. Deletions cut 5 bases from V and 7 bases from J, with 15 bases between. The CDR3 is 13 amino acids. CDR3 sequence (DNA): TGTGCCAGCAGCCCCGGGCCTCCCCCTGAGCAGTACTTC. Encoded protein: CASSPGPPPEQYF.

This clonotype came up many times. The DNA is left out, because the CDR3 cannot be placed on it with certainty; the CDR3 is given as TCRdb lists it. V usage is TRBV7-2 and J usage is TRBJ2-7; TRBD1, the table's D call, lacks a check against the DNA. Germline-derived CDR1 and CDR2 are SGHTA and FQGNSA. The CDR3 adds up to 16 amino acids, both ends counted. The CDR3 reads CASSLGFLAGGYEQYF.

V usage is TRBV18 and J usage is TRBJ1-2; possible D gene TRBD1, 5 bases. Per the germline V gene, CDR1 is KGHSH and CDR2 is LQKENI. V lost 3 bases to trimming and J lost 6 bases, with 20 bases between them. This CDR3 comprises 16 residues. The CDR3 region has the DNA TGTGCCAGCTCACCCGCCGGCGGGGACCTCCAAAATGGCTACACCTTC. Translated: CASSPAGGDLQNGYTF.

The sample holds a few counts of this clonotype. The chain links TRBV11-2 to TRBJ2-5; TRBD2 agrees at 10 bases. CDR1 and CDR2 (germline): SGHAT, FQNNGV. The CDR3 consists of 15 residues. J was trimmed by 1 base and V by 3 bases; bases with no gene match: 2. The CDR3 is CASSLSGGAQETQYF. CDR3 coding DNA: TGTGCCAGCAGCTTGAGCGGGGGGGCCCAAGAGACCCAGTACTTC.

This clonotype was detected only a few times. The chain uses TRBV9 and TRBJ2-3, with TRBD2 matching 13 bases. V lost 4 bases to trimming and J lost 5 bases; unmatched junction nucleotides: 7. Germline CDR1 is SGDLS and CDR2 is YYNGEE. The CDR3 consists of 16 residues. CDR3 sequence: CASSKTSGGTEDTQYF. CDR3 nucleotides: TGTGCCAGCAGCAAGACTAGCGGGGGGACGGAAGATACGCAGTATTTT.

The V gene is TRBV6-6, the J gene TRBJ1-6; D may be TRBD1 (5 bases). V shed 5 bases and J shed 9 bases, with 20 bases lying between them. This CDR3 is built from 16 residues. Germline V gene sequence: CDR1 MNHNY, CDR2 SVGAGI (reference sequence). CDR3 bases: TGTGCCAGCAGTAATTCCAGGGATTTCAGGAGTTCACCCCTCCACTTT. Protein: CASSNSRDFRSSPLHF.

The CDR3 spells CASSLGTPGNTIYF. In nucleotides, the CDR3 is TGTGCCAGCTCACTCGGGACACCTGGAAACACCATATATTTT. The V and J genes are TRBV18 and TRBJ1-3, with D possibly TRBD1 on 6 matching bases. Per the germline V gene, CDR1 is KGHSH and CDR2 is LQKENI. V was clipped by 4 bases and J by 2 bases, with 9 bases between them. This CDR3 spans 14 amino acids.

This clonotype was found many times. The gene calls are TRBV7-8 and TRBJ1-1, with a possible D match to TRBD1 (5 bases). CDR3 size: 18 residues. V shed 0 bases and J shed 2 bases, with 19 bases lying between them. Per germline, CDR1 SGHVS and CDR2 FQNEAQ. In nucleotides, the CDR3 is TGTGCCAGCAGCTTAGCGATCAGGGCCCTAGATAGAAACACTGAAGCTTTCTTT. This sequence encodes CASSLAIRALDRNTEAFF. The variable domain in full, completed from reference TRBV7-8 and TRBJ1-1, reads GAGVSQSPRYKVAKRGQDVALRCDPISGHVSLFWYQQALGQGPEFLTYFQNEAQLDKSGLPSDRFFAERPEGSVSTLKIQRTQQEDSAVYLCASSLAIRALDRNTEAFFGQGTRLTVV.

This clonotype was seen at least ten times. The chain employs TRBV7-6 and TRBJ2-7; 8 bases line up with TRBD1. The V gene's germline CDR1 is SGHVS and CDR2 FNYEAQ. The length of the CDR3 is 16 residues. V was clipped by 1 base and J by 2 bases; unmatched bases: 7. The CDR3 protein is CASSLGTGHGAYEQYF. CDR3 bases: TGTGCCAGCAGCTTAGGGACAGGGCACGGAGCCTACGAGCAGTACTTC.

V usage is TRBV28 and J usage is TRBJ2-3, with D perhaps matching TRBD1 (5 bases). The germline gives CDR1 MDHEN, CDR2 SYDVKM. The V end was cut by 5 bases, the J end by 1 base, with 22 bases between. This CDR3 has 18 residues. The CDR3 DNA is TGTGCCAGCAGTGGACCAGGGCCCCCAGGGTTTCGCACAGATACGCAGTATTTT. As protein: CASSGPGPPGFRTDTQYF.

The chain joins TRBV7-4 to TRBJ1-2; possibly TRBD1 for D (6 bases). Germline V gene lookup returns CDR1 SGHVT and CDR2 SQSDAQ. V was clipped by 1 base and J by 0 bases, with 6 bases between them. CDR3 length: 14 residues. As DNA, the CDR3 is TGTGCCAGCAGCTTAGGACAGGCTAACTATGGCTACACCTTC. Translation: CASSLGQANYGYTF.

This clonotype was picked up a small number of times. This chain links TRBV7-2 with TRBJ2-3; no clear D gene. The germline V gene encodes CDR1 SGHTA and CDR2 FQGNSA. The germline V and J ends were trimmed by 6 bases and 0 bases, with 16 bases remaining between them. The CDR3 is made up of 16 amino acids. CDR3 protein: CASSPLSSTSTDTQYF. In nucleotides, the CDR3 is TGTGCCAGCAGTCCCCTTAGTTCTACTAGCACAGATACGCAGTATTTT.

The CDR3 DNA is TGTGCCAGCAGTGAGATGGGACAGGGGACTCAGCCCCAGCATTTT. Its translation: CASSEMGQGTQPQHF. The rearrangement links TRBV6-1 to TRBJ1-5, with 10 positions matching TRBD1. V trimming: 3 bases; J trimming: 6 bases; junction bases outside the gene matches: 5. This CDR3 region has 15 residues. CDR1 and CDR2 from the germline V gene are MNHNS and SASEGT.

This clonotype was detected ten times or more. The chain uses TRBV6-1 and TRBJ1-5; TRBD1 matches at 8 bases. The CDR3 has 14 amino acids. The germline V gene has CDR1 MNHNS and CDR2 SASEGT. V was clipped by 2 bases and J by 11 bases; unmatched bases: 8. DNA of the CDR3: TGTGCCAGCAGTGAAAACAGGGGGATCAGGACCCAGCATTTT. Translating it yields CASSENRGIRTQHF.

CDR3 nucleotide sequence: TGTGCCAGCAGTTCCCATGGGGGGGGGAGCACAGATACGCAGTATTTT. It yields the protein CASSSHGGGSTDTQYF. This rearrangement joins TRBV7-9 to TRBJ2-3; the match to TRBD2 covers 7 bases. This CDR3 has 16 amino acids. From germline, CDR1 is SEHNR and CDR2 FQNEAQ (reference sequence). V shed 6 bases and J 0 bases; nucleotides not matched to a gene: 9.

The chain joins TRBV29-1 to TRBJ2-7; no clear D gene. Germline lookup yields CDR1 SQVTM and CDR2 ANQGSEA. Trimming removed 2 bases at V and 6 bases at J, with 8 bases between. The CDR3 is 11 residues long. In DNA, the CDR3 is TGCAGCGTTGAAAGAAGAGGCGAGCAGTACTTC. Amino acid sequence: CSVERRGEQYF.